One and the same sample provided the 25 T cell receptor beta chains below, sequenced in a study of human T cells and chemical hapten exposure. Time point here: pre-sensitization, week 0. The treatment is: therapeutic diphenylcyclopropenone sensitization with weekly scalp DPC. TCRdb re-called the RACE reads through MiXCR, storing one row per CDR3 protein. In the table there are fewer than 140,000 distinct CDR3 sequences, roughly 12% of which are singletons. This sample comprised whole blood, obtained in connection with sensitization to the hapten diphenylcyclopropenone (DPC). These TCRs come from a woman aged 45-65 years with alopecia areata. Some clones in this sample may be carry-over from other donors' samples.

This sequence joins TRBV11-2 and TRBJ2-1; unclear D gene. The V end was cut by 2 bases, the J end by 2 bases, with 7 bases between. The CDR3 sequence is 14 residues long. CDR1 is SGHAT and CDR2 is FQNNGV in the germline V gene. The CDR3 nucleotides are TGTGCCAGCAGCTTATTTGGGACCTACAATGAGCAGTTCTTC. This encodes CASSLFGTYNEQFF.

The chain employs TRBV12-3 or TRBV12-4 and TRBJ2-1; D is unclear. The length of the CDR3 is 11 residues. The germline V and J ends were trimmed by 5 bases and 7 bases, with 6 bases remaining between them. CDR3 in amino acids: CASSQENEQFF. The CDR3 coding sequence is TGTGCCAGCAGTCAGGAAAATGAGCAGTTCTTC.

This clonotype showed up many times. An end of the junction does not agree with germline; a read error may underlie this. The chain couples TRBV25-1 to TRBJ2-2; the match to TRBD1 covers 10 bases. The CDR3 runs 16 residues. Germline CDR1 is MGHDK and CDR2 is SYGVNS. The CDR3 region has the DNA TGTGCCAGCAGCGAATACGGGACAGGGGAAACCGGGGAGCTGTTTTTT. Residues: CASSEYGTGETGELFF.

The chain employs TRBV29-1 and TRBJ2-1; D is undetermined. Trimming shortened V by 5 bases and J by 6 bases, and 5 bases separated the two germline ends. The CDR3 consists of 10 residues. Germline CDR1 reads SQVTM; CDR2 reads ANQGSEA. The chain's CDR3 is CSVRANEQFF. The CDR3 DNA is TGCAGCGTTCGAGCCAATGAGCAGTTCTTC.

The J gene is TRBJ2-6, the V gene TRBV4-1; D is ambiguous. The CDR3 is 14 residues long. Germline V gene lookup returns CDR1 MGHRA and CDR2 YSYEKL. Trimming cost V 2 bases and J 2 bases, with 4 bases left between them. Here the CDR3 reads CASSQRAGANVLTF. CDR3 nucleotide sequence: TGCGCCAGCAGCCAAAGAGCTGGGGCCAACGTCCTGACTTTC.

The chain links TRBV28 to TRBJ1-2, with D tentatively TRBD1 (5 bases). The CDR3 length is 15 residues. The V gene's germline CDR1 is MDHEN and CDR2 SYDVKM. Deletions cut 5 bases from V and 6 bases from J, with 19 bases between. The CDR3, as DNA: TGTGCCAGCAGTCGTAGTACAGGTTATATCGATGGCTACACCTTC. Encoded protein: CASSRSTGYIDGYTF.

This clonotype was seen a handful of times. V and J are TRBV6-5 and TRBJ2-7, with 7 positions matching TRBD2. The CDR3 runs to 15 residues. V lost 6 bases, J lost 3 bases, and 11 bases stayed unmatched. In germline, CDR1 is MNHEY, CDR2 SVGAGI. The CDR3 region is CASSAGEGSVYEQYF. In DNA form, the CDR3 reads TGTGCCAGCAGCGCTGGGGAGGGGAGCGTCTACGAGCAGTACTTC.

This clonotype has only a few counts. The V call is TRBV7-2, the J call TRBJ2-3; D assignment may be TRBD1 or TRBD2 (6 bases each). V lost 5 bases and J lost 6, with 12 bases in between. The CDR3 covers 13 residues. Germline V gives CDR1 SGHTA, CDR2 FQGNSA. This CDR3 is CASSPPGADTQYF. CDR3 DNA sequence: TGTGCCAGCAGCCCCCCGGGGGCCGATACGCAGTATTTT. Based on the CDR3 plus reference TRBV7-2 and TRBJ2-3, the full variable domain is GAGVSQSPSNKVTEKGKDVELRCDPISGHTALYWYRQSLGQGLEFLIYFQGNSAPDKSGLPSDRFSAERTGGSVSTLTIQRTQQEDSAVYLCASSPPGADTQYFGPGTRLTVL.

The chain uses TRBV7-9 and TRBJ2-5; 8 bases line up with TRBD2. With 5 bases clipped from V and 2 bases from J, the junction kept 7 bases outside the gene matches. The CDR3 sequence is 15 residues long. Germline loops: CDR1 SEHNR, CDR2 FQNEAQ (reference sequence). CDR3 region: CASSLGLAPQETQYF. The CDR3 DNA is TGTGCCAGCAGCCTTGGACTAGCACCTCAAGAGACCCAGTACTTC.

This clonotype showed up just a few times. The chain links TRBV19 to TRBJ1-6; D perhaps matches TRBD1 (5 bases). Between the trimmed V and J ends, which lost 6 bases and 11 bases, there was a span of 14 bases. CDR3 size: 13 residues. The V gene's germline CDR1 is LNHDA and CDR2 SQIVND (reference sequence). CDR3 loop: CASSQGRGPPLHF. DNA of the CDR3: TGTGCCAGTAGCCAGGGCCGAGGGCCACCCCTCCACTTT.

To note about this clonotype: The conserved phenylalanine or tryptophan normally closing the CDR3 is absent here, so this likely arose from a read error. The CDR3 DNA reads TGCGCCAGCAGCTTGGATTTCTATGGCTACACCCTC. Residues: CASSLDFYGYTL. The chain has TRBV5-1 and TRBJ1-2; no definite D call. Trimming left V 0 bases short and J 4 bases short, with 4 bases between. The germline V gene has CDR1 SGHRS and CDR2 YFSETQ. This CDR3 region has 12 residues.

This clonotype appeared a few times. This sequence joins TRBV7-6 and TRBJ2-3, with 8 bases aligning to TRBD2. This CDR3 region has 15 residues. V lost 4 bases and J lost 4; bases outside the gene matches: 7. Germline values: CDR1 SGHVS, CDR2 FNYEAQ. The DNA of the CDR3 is TGTGCCAGCAGCTCTCGGGGGGGCGATGCAGATACGCAGTATTTT. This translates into CASSSRGGDADTQYF.

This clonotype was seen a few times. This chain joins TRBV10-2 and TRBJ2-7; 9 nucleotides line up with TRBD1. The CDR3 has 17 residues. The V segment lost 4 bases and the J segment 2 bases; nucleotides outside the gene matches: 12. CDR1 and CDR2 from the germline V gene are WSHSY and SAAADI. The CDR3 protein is CASSATWHGTGTYEQYF. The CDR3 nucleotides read TGCGCCAGCAGTGCCACTTGGCATGGGACAGGGACCTACGAGCAGTACTTC.

CDR3 nucleotide sequence: TGTGCCAGCAGCCCGACAGGTGGGGGTTATGGCTACACCTTC. As protein: CASSPTGGGYGYTF. The chain recombines TRBV12-3 or TRBV12-4 with TRBJ1-2, with a tentative D call TRBD1 (6 bases). V was shortened by 6 bases and J by 5 bases, with 16 bases between the two germline ends. The CDR3 runs to 14 residues.

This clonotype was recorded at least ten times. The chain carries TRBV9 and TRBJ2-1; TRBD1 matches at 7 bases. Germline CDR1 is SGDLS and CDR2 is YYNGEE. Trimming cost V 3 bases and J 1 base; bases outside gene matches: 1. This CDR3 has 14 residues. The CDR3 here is CASSAGQSYNEQFF. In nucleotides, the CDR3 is TGTGCCAGCAGCGCGGGACAGTCCTACAATGAGCAGTTCTTC.

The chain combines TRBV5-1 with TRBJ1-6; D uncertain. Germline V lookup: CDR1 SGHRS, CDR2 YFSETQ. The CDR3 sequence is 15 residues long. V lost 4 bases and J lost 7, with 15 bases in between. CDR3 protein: CASSRVPGANSPLHF. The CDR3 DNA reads TGCGCCAGCAGCCGCGTCCCCGGAGCCAATTCACCCCTCCACTTT.

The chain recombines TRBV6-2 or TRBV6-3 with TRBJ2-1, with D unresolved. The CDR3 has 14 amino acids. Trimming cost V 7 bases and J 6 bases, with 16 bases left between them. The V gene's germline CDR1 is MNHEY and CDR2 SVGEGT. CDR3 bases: TGTGCCAGCACCCACCCACCGGGCCTCAATGAGCAGTTCTTC. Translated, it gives CASTHPPGLNEQFF.

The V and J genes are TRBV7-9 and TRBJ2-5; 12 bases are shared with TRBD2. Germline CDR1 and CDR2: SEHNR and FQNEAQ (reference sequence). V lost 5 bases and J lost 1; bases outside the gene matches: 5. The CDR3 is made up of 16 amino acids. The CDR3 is CASSLGLAGTQETQYF. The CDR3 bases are TGTGCCAGCAGCCTCGGACTAGCGGGGACCCAAGAGACCCAGTACTTC.

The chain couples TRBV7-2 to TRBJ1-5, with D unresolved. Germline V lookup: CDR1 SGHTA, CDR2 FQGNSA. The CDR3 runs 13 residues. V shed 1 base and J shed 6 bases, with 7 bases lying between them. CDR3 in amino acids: CASSLEGFQPQHF. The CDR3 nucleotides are TGTGCCAGCAGCTTAGAGGGTTTTCAGCCCCAGCATTTT.

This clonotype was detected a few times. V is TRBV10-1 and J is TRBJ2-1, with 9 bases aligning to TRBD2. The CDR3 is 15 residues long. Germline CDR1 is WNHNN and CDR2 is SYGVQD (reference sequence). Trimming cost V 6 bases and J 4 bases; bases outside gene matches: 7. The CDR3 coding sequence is TGCGCCAGCAGCCCCGCTAGCGGGGTTTACAATGAGCAGTTCTTC. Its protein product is CASSPASGVYNEQFF.

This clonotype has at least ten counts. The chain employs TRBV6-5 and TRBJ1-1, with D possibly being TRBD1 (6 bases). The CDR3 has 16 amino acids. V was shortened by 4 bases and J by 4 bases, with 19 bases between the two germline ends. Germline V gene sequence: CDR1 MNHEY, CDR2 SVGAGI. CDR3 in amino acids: CASSLYRTNRATEAFF. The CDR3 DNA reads TGTGCCAGCAGTTTATACCGGACGAACAGGGCCACTGAAGCTTTCTTT.

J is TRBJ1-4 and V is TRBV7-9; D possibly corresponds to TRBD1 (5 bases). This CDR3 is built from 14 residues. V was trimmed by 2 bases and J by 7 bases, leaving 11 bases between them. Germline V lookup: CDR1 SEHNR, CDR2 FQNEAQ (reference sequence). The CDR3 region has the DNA TGTGCCAGCAGCTTATCTTCAGGGTTTGAAAAACTGTTTTTT. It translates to CASSLSSGFEKLFF.

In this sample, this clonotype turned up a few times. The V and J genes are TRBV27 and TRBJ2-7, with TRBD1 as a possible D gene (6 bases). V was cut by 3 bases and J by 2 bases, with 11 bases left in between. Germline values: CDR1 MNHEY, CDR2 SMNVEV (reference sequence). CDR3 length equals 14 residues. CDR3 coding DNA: TGTGCCAGCAGTTTCAATACAGGGACCTACGAGCAGTACTTC. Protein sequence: CASSFNTGTYEQYF.

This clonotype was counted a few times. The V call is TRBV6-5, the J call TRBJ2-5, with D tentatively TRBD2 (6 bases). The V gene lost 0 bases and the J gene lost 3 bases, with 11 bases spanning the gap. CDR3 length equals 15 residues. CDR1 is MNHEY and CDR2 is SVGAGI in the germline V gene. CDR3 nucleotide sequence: TGTGCCAGCAGTTACTCTCGCCAGCGGGAAGAGACCCAGTACTTC. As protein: CASSYSRQREETQYF.

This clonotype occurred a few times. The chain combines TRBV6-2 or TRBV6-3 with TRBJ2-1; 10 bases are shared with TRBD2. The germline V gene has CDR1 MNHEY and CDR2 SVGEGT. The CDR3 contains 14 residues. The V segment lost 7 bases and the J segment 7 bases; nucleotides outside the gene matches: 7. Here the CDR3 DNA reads TGTGCCAGCATCAGAAGCGGGGGGGCGAATGAGCAGTTCTTC. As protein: CASIRSGGANEQFF.